Listed below are T cell receptor beta chains from one sample, sequenced in a study of shared clonotypes between healthy human individuals. Some clones are missing from TCRdb's copy, which holds only in-frame ones; the method was immunoSEQ multiplex PCR. The table shows some 1,400,000 clones, with roughly 95% occurring only once. The sequenced material came from naive CD4+ T cells sorted from blood. These receptors all come from a man in his thirties or forties in good health. Each CDR3 is given with its conserved first and last residue. D genes are given only for firm matches. Clone size is shown for a subset of rows, as once, few, many or a class of expanded clone.

>-|14|-|TRBJ2-1|TRBV18
TGTGCCAGCTCACCACTGGACAGTAACAATGAGCAGTTCTTC
CASSPLDSNNEQFF
>-|13|-|TRBJ2-4|TRBV10-1
TGCGCCAGCACCCAGCCGGACAGAAACATTCAGTACTTC
CASTQPDRNIQYF
>-|14|TRBD2|TRBJ2-1|TRBV11-3
TGTGCCAGCAGCATTAGCGGGAGGCTAAATGAGCAGTTCTTC
CASSISGRLNEQFF
>-|13|-|TRBJ1-1|TRBV2
TGTGCCAGCAGTGGGGGGATGAACACTGAAGCTTTCTTT
CASSGGMNTEAFF
>-|15|-|TRBJ1-2|TRBV9
TGTGCCAGCAGCCTACGGACAGACTTTAACTATGGCTACACCTTC
CASSLRTDFNYGYTF
>-|16|TRBD1|TRBJ2-7|TRBV10-3
TGTGCCATCAGTGTAGGGAAGGGACAGGGATTCTACGAGCAGTACTTC
CAISVGKGQGFYEQYF
>-|13|-|TRBJ2-7|TRBV5-1
TGCGCCAGCAGCTTGGACTTATCCTACGAGCAGTACTTC
CASSLDLSYEQYF
>-|12|-|TRBJ2-2|TRBV2
TGTGCCAGCAGTTATGGCACCGGGGAGCTGTTTTTT
CASSYGTGELFF
>-|16|TRBD1|TRBJ2-7|TRBV15
TGTGCCACCAGCGCCCGTACCGGGACAGGGGGCTACGAGCAGTACTTC
CATSARTGTGGYEQYF
>-|15|-|TRBJ2-7|TRBV6-6
TGTGCCAGCAGTTACGGACAGCGTAGCTCCTACGAGCAGTACTTC
CASSYGQRSSYEQYF
>once|14|-|TRBJ1-5|TRBV2
TGTGCCAGCAGTGAGGGGCAGGGGTCCCGGCGTGGGCATTTT
CASSEGQGSRRGHF
>-|16|TRBD1|TRBJ1-1|TRBV25-1
TGTGCCAGCAGTACCCCTCGTGGCAGGGGGAGTACTGAAGCTTTCTTT
CASSTPRGRGSTEAFF
>-|14|-|TRBJ2-5|TRBV7-3
TGTGCCAGCAGCGACGTCGGGCCTCAAGAGACCCAGTACTTC
CASSDVGPQETQYF
>-|12|TRBD1|TRBJ1-1|TRBV30
TGTGCCCGGGACAGGGTGAACACTGAAGCTTTCTTT
CARDRVNTEAFF
>-|18|TRBD2|TRBJ2-3|TRBV5-1
TGCGCCAGCAGCTTGGTTCTAGCGGGAGAAGGGGGCACAGATACGCAGTATTTT
CASSLVLAGEGGTDTQYF
>-|11|-|TRBJ2-1|TRBV19
TGTGCCAGCCTCAGGGGCGATGAGCAGTTCTTC
CASLRGDEQFF
>-|14|TRBD2|TRBJ2-5|TRBV9
TGTGCCAGCAGCGTACGAGGGAGGGGCGAGACCCAGTACTTC
CASSVRGRGETQYF
>-|16|-|TRBJ2-2|TRBV11-3
TGTGCCAGCAGCTCAGCCAGGGTTGGCTACACCGGGGAGCTGTTTTTT
CASSSARVGYTGELFF
>-|13|-|TRBJ1-1|TRBV19
TGTGCCAGTAGTATAAGGGTTTGGACTGAAGCTTTCTTT
CASSIRVWTEAFF
>-|14|TRBD1|TRBJ1-5|TRBV28
TGTGCCAGCAGTTTGGCGGCAGGGGGCCAGCCCCAGCATTTT
CASSLAAGGQPQHF
>once|15|-|TRBJ2-5|TRBV7-2
TGTGCCAGCAGCCCCAACTCGCGGGGCGGGGAGACCCAGTACTTC
CASSPNSRGGETQYF
>-|15|TRBD1|TRBJ2-1|TRBV6-1
TGTGCCAGCAACTTGGCACAGGGGATAGAAAATGAGCAGTTCTTC
CASNLAQGIENEQFF
>-|16|TRBD1|TRBJ2-2|TRBV15
TGTGCCACCAGCAGAAAACAGGGGGCGCGCACCGGGGAGCTGTTTTTT
CATSRKQGARTGELFF
>-|16|-|TRBJ2-5|TRBV5-1
TGCGCCAGCAGCTTGGCCGTCTCAGGGAATGGGGAGACCCAGTACTTC
CASSLAVSGNGETQYF
>once|13|-|TRBJ2-7|TRBV28
TGTGCCAGCCTCGGACTTACCTACTACGAGCAGTACTTC
CASLGLTYYEQYF
>-|13|TRBD2|TRBJ2-7|TRBV7-9
TGTGCCAGCAGCCGGACTAGCGGCTACGAGCAGTACTTC
CASSRTSGYEQYF